The entry below describes one TCR beta chain. Antigen unknown. CDR1 SNHLY and CDR2 FYNNEI come from the germline V gene. V dropped 7 bases and J dropped 5 bases, with 12 bases sitting between them. This CDR3 is 13 amino acids long. Donors were ostensibly healthy at sampling, although undocumented immune exposures were probable. This sample was taken from a study of cytomegalovirus exposure and HLA in healthy donors. The PCR made use of 60 Vbeta and 13 Jbeta primers. Libraries were prepared by immunoSEQ multiplex PCR; TCRdb keeps only in-frame clonotypes and omits some of them. Counted here are roughly 200,000 clones, roughly 85% occurring once; the ten biggest clones make up less than 2.5%. Findings and limits, study-wide: A later analysis linked a missense variant in DCLRE1C to the trimming of TCR beta V and J genes. For cytomegalovirus status, the classifier reportedly gave diagnoses with high specificity and sensitivity. A later analysis linked some 18,000 TCR beta sequences to HLA alleles at 0.05 false discovery rate.

The sample consisted of PBMCs. The source is a woman aged 50 to 60 in good health and CMV-seronegative. The V call is TRBV2, the J call TRBJ1-5; D may be TRBD1 (6 bases). The CDR3 region has the DNA TGTGCCAGCATGGGGGGGCTCGATCAGCCCCAGCATTTT. Its protein product is CASMGGLDQPQHF.